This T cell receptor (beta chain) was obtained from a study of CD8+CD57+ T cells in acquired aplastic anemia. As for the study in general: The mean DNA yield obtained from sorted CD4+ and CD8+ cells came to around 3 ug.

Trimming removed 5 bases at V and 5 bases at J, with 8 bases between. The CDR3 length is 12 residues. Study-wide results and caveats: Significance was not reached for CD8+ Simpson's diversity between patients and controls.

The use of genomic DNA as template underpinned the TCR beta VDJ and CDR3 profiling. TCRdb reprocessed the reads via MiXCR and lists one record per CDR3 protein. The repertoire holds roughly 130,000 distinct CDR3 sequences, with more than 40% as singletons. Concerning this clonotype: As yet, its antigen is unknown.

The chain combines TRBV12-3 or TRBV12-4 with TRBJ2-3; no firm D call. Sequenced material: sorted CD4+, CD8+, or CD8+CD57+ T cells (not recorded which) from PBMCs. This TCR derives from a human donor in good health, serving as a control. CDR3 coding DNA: TGTGCCAGCAGTCAGCTCGGAGATACGCAGTATTTT. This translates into CASSQLGDTQYF.